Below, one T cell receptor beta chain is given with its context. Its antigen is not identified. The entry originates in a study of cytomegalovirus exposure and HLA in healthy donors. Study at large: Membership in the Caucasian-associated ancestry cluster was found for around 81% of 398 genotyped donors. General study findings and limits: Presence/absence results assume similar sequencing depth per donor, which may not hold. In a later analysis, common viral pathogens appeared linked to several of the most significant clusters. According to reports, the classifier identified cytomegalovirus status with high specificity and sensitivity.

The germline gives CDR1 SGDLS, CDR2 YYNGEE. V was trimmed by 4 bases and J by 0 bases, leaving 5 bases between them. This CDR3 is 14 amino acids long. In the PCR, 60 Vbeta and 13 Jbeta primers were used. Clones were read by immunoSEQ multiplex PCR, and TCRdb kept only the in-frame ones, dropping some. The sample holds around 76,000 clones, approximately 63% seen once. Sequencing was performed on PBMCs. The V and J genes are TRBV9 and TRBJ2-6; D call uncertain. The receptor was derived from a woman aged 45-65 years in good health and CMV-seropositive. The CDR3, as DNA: TGTGCCAGCAGCCCGAGCTCTGGGGCCAACGTCCTGACTTTC. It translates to CASSPSSGANVLTF.